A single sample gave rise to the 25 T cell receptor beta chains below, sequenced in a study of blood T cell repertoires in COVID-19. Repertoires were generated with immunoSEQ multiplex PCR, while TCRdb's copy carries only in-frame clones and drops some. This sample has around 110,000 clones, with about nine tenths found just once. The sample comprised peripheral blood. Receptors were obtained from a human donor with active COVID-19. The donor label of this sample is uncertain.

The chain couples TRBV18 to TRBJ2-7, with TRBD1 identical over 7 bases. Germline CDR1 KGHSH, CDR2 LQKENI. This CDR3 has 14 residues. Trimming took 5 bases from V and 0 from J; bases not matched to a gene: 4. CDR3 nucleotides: TGTGCCAGCTCATCCGGGACAGCCTCCTACGAGCAGTACTTC. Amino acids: CASSSGTASYEQYF.

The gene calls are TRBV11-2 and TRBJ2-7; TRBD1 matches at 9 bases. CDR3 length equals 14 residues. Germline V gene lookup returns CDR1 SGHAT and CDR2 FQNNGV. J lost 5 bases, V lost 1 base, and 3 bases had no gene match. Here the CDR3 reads CASSLGDRADEQYF. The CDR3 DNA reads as TGTGCCAGCAGCTTAGGGGACAGGGCCGACGAGCAGTACTTC.

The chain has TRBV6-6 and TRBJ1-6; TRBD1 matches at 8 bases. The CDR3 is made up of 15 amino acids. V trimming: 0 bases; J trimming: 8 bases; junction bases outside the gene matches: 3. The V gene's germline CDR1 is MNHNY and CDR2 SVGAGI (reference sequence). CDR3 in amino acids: CASSYSTGAYSPLHF. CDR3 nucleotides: TGTGCCAGCAGTTACTCGACAGGGGCCTATTCACCCCTCCACTTT.

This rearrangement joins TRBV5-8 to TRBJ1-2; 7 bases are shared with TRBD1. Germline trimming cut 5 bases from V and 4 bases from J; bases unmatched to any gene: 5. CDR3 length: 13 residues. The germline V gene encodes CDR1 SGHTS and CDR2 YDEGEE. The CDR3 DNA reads TGTGCCAGCAGAGTGACAGGGTCCTATGGCTACACCTTC. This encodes CASRVTGSYGYTF. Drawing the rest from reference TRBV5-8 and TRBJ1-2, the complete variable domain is EAGVTQSPTHLIKTRGQQATLRCSPISGHTSVYWYQQALGLGLQFLLWYDEGEERNRGNFPPRFSGRQFPNYSSELNVNALELEDSALYLCASRVTGSYGYTFGSGTRLTVV.

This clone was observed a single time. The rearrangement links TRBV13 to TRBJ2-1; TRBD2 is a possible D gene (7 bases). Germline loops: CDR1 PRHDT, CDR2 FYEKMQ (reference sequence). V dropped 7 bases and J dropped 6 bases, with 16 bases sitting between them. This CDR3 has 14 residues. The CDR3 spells CASNLGGPSNEQFF. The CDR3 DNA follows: TGTGCCAGCAATCTCGGGGGGCCTAGCAATGAGCAGTTCTTC.

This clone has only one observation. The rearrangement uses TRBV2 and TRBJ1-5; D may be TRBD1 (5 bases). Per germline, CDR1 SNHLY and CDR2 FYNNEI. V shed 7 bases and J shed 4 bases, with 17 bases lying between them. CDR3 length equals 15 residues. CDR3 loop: CASNLSGGGNQPQHF. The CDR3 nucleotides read TGTGCCAGCAACCTCTCTGGGGGGGGGAATCAGCCCCAGCATTTT.

CDR3 DNA: TGTGCCAGCAGTCTCCGTTCGGCCTATAATTCACCCCTCCACTTT. This translates into CASSLRSAYNSPLHF. The chain carries TRBV5-8 and TRBJ1-6; no clear D gene. V shed 5 bases and J shed 2 bases, with 11 bases lying between them. The germline CDR1 and CDR2 sequences are SGHTS and YDEGEE. The CDR3 runs 15 residues. Using reference TRBV5-8 and TRBJ1-6 for the parts outside the CDR3, the full variable domain is EAGVTQSPTHLIKTRGQQATLRCSPISGHTSVYWYQQALGLGLQFLLWYDEGEERNRGNFPPRFSGRQFPNYSSELNVNALELEDSALYLCASSLRSAYNSPLHFGNGTRLTVT.

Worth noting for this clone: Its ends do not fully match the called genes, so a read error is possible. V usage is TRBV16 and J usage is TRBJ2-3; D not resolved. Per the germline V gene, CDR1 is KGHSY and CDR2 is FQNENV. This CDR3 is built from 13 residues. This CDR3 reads CVSSQRVGDTQYF. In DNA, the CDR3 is TGTGTCAGCAGCCAACGGGTGGGAGATACGCAGTATTTT. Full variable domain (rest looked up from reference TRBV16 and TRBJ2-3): GEEVAQTPKHLVRGEGQKAKLYCAPIKGHSYVFWYQQVLKNEFKFLISFQNENVFDETGMPKERFSAKCLPNSPCSLEIQATKLEDSAVYFCVSSQRVGDTQYFGPGTRLTVL.

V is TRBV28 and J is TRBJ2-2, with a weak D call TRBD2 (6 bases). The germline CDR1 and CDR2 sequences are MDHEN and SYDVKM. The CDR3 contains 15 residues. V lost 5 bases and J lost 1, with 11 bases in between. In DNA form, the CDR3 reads TGTGCCAGCAGTCCGGGACTCATGAACACCGGGGAGCTGTTTTTT. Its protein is CASSPGLMNTGELFF.

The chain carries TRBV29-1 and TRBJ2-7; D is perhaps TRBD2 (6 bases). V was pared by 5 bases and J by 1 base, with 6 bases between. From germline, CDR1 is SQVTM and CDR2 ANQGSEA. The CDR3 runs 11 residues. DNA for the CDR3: TGCAGCGTTCGGGAGTCCTACGAGCAGTACTTC. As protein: CSVRESYEQYF.

CDR3: CASRSQTANYGYTF. DNA of the CDR3: TGTGCCAGTAGATCCCAGACAGCTAACTATGGCTACACCTTC. The chain employs TRBV19 and TRBJ1-2, with a tentative D call TRBD1 (5 bases). In germline, CDR1 is LNHDA, CDR2 SQIVND (reference sequence). Trimming took 6 bases from V and 0 from J, leaving 11 bases between them. This CDR3 contains 14 residues.

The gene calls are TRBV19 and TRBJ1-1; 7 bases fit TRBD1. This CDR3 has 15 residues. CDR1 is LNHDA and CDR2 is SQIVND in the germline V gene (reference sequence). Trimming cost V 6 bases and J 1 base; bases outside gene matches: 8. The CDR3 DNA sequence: TGTGCCAGTAGGCATGGACAGGCGGGGAACACTGAAGCTTTCTTT. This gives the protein CASRHGQAGNTEAFF.

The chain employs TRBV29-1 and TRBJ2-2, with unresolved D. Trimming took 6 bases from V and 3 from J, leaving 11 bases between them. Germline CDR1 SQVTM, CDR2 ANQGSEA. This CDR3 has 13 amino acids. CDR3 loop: CSVTGFHTGELFF. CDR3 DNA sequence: TGCAGCGTAACCGGGTTTCACACCGGGGAGCTGTTTTTT.

The CDR3 DNA sequence: TGTGCCAGCAGCGTCGATGGACAGGTCCAAGAGACCCAGTACTTC. This codes for CASSVDGQVQETQYF. This rearrangement joins TRBV9 to TRBJ2-5; 7 bases fit TRBD1. In germline, CDR1 is SGDLS, CDR2 YYNGEE. The CDR3 totals 15 residues. The ends lost 2 bases at V and 1 base at J; junction bases unmatched: 5.

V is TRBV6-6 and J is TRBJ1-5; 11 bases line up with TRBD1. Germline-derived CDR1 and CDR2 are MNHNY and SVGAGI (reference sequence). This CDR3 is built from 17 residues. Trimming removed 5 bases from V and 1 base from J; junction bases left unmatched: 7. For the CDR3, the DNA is TGTGCCAGCAGTCTTCAGGGACAGGGGGGGAGCAATCAGCCCCAGCATTTT. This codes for CASSLQGQGGSNQPQHF.

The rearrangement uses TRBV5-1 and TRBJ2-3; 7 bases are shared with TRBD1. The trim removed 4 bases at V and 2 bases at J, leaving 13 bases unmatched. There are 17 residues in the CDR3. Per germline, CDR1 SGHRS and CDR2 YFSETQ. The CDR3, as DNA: TGCGCCAGCAGCCCTCGGACAGGATCCTTCCTCACAGATACGCAGTATTTT. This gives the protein CASSPRTGSFLTDTQYF.

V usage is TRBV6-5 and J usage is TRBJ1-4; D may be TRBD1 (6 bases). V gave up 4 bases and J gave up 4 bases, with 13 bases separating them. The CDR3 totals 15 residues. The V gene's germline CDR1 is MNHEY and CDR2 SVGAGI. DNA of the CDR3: TGTGCCAGCAGTTCCCAACAGGGAAGTAATGAAAAACTGTTTTTT. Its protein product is CASSSQQGSNEKLFF.

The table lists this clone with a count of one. The CDR3 DNA reads as TGTGCCAGCAGCCTCCGAGGGATGTATGGTTCACCCCTCCACTTT. Translating gives CASSLRGMYGSPLHF. The chain uses TRBV7-8 and TRBJ1-6; D is uncertain. Germline CDR1 SGHVS, CDR2 FQNEAQ. Trimming took 5 bases from V and 9 from J, leaving 17 bases between them. The length of the CDR3 is 15 residues.

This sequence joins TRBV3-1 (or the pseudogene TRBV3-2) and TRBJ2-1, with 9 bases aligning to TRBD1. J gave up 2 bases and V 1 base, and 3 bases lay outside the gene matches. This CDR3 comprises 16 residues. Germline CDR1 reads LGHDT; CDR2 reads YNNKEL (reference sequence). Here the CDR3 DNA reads TGTGCCAGCAGCCAAGGCCGGACAGGGGCCTACAATGAGCAGTTCTTC. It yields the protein CASSQGRTGAYNEQFF.

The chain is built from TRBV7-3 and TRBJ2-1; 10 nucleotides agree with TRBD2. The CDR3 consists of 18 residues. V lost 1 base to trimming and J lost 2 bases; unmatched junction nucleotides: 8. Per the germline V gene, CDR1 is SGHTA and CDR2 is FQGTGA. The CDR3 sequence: CASSLIISGGRTYNEQFF. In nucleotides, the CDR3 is TGTGCCAGCAGCTTAATTATTAGCGGGGGGCGAACCTACAATGAGCAGTTCTTC.

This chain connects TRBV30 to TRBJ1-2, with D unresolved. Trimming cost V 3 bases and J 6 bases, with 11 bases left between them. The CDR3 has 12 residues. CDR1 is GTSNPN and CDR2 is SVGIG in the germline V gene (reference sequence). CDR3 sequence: CAWRSGANGYTF. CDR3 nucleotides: TGTGCCTGGAGGTCGGGAGCCAATGGCTACACCTTC.

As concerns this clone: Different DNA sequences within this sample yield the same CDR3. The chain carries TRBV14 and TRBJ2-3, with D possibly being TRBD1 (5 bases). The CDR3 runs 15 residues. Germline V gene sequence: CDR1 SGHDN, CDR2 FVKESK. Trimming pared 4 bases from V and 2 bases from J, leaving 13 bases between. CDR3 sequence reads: CASSLLGLPTDTQYF. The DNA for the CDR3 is TGTGCCAGCAGCCTCCTGGGGCTGCCCACAGATACGCAGTATTTT.

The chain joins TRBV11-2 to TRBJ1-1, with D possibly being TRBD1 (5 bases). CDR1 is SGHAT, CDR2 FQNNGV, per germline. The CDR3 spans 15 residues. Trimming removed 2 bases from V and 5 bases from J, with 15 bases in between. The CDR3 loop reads CASSLPNSGNTEAFF. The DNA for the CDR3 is TGTGCCAGCAGCTTACCCAACTCAGGGAATACTGAAGCTTTCTTT. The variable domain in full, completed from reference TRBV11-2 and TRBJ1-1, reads EAGVAQSPRYKIIEKRQSVAFWCNPISGHATLYWYQQILGQGPKLLIQFQNNGVVDDSQLPKDRFSAERLKGVDSTLKIQPAKLEDSAVYLCASSLPNSGNTEAFFGQGTRLTVV.

The CDR3, as DNA: TGTGCCAGCAGCCCTCACAGGGGAAGTGGGGCCAACGTCCTGACTTTC. Protein sequence: CASSPHRGSGANVLTF. This chain joins TRBV9 and TRBJ2-6, with TRBD1 identical over 7 bases. The J segment lost 3 bases and the V segment lost 4 bases, leaving 7 bases of the junction unmatched. The CDR3 contains 16 residues. Germline-derived CDR1 and CDR2 are SGDLS and YYNGEE.

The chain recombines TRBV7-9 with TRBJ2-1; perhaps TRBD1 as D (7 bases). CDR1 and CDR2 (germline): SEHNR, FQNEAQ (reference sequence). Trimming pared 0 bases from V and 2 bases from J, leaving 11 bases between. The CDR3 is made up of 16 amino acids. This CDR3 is CASSLARRGPYNEQFF. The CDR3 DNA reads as TGTGCCAGCAGCTTAGCGCGGAGGGGGCCCTACAATGAGCAGTTCTTC.